The 29 T cell receptor beta chains below come from one sample, sequenced in a study of cytomegalovirus exposure and HLA in healthy donors. The PCR employed 60 Vbeta primers together with 13 Jbeta primers. Some clones are missing from TCRdb's copy, which holds only in-frame ones; the method was immunoSEQ multiplex PCR. The repertoire consists of under 250,000 clones, with 76% occurring once and the leading ten covering approximately 0.6%. The sample comprised PBMCs. These receptors were obtained from a man younger than 35 in good health and CMV-seronegative.

The chain couples TRBV12-1 to TRBJ2-7; the table names TRBD2, a call not compared with the DNA. TRBV12-1 is an annotated pseudogene. The CDR3 length is 17 residues. CDR3: CASSPPSREGLEDEQYF. DNA for the CDR3: TGTGCCAGCAGCCCCCCAAGTAGGGAGGGCCTAGAGGACGAGCAGTACTTC.

This rearrangement joins TRBV19 to TRBJ2-1, with 13 bases that match TRBD2. V trimming: 5 bases; J trimming: 7 bases; junction bases outside the gene matches: 8. Germline CDR1 is LNHDA and CDR2 is SQIVND (reference sequence). The CDR3 totals 16 residues. In nucleotides, the CDR3 is TGTGCCAGTAGTCGTCGGACTAGCGGGAGTGTTAATGAGCAGTTCTTC. Translating gives CASSRRTSGSVNEQFF.

V and J are TRBV19 and TRBJ1-5, with TRBD1 matching 8 bases. Germline-derived CDR1 and CDR2 are LNHDA and SQIVND (reference sequence). Trimming at V came to 9 bases and at J to 0 bases, leaving 4 bases not matched to a gene. The CDR3 sequence is 14 residues long. The CDR3 loop reads CARPGQDSNQPQHF. In DNA, the CDR3 is TGTGCCAGACCGGGACAGGATAGCAATCAGCCCCAGCATTTT.

The CDR3 DNA is TGCAGTGCCCATTTGGGGGGGCTAGCTTTCTTT. This sequence encodes CSAHLGGLAFF. This chain uses TRBV20-1 with TRBJ1-1; maybe TRBD1 (6 bases). Germline V gene lookup returns CDR1 DFQATT and CDR2 SNEGSKA (reference sequence). V lost 6 bases and J lost 10, with 15 bases in between. This CDR3 has 11 residues.

The rearrangement uses TRBV18 and TRBJ1-1, with TRBD1 identical over 9 bases. The CDR3 is 17 amino acids. Unmatched junction bases numbered 9, after V lost 3 bases and J lost 1 base. Germline lookup yields CDR1 KGHSH and CDR2 LQKENI. CDR3 residues: CASSPYTGQGSNTEAFF. CDR3 sequence (DNA): TGTGCCAGCTCACCCTACACGGGACAGGGATCGAACACTGAAGCTTTCTTT.

This clone was observed a single time. This chain links TRBV2 with TRBJ1-2; 9 nucleotides align to TRBD1. The CDR3 contains 15 residues. V gave up 5 bases and J gave up 6 bases; unmatched junction bases: 10. CDR1 SNHLY and CDR2 FYNNEI come from the germline V gene. CDR3 in DNA: TGTGCCAGCAGTTCCCGGACAGGGGCCTCGGATGGCTACACCTTC. This codes for CASSSRTGASDGYTF.

The chain recombines TRBV7-3 with TRBJ2-4, with D tentatively TRBD1 (6 bases). CDR3 size: 14 residues. Germline CDR1 is SGHTA and CDR2 is FQGTGA. The V end lost 3 bases, the J end lost 2 bases, and 8 bases lay between the germline ends. The CDR3 loop is CASSFGGSKNIQYF. In DNA, the CDR3 is TGTGCCAGCAGCTTTGGGGGCTCCAAAAACATTCAGTACTTC.

This chain joins TRBV5-5 and TRBJ2-1, with TRBD1 as a possible D gene (6 bases). Germline V gene lookup returns CDR1 SGHKS and CDR2 YYEKEE (reference sequence). The ends were cut back, 0 bases at V and 5 bases at J, with 12 bases in the middle. The CDR3 runs to 15 residues. CDR3 DNA: TGTGCCAGCAGCTTGGTAAGGACAGACAACAATGAGCAGTTCTTC. Its translation: CASSLVRTDNNEQFF.

V usage is TRBV7-9 and J usage is TRBJ1-2, with a tentative D call TRBD1 (5 bases). The CDR3 extends over 15 amino acids. Germline CDR1 reads SEHNR; CDR2 reads FQNEAQ (reference sequence). Trimming removed 1 base from V and 0 bases from J, with 9 bases in between. The CDR3 sequence is CASSLGRGPNYGYTF. CDR3 nucleotides: TGTGCCAGCAGCTTAGGGAGGGGCCCTAACTATGGCTACACCTTC.

This sequence joins TRBV27 and TRBJ2-7; 9 bases are shared with TRBD1. Germline loops: CDR1 MNHEY, CDR2 SMNVEV (reference sequence). The CDR3 runs to 16 residues. Trimming cost V 5 bases and J 9 bases; bases outside gene matches: 17. The CDR3 DNA reads TGTGCCAGCAGTGCAAGTCCGGGACAGGGTATCTCCAGGCAGTACTTC. The encoded protein is CASSASPGQGISRQYF.

This chain links TRBV5-1 with TRBJ1-3; 7 positions agree with TRBD1. Germline CDR1 is SGHRS and CDR2 is YFSETQ. This CDR3 is 15 amino acids long. V trimming: 7 bases; J trimming: 4 bases; junction bases outside the gene matches: 11. The CDR3 DNA sequence: TGCGCCAGCGCGGACAGGCCGCCTCCGGGAAACACCATATATTTT. Residues: CASADRPPPGNTIYF.

The V call is TRBV6-1, the J call TRBJ1-1; D is undetermined. The CDR3 loop spans 13 amino acids. Germline V CDR1 and CDR2: MNHNS, SASEGT. Trimming cost V 8 bases and J 1 base, with 11 bases left between them. CDR3 amino acids: CASASSGNTEAFF. DNA of the CDR3: TGTGCCAGCGCCTCTTCAGGGAACACTGAAGCTTTCTTT.

The gene calls are TRBV2 and TRBJ1-3; D is unclear. V lost 4 bases to trimming and J lost 3 bases, with 13 bases between them. The CDR3 has 15 residues. Germline V gives CDR1 SNHLY, CDR2 FYNNEI. The DNA for the CDR3 is TGTGCCAGCAGTGTCGACGGGAATTTTGGAAACACCATATATTTT. It translates to CASSVDGNFGNTIYF.

The V gene is TRBV7-8, the J gene TRBJ2-2; 7 bases line up with TRBD2. The CDR3 is made up of 13 amino acids. V dropped 7 bases and J dropped 8; count of bases not matched to a gene: 7. Germline assignment: CDR1 SGHVS and CDR2 FQNEAQ. The CDR3 bases are TGTGCCAGCACCTCTGGCGGGAGTGGGGAGCTGTTTTTT. Amino acid sequence: CASTSGGSGELFF.

CDR3 sequence: CASSYGGAKGIQYF. The DNA of the CDR3 is TGTGCCAGCAGTTACGGGGGGGCAAAGGGCATTCAGTACTTC. V is TRBV6-6 and J is TRBJ2-4, with D possibly matching TRBD2 (7 bases). Germline CDR1 reads MNHNY; CDR2 reads SVGAGI (reference sequence). The V end was cut by 2 bases, the J end by 9 bases, with 14 bases between. The CDR3 sequence is 14 residues long.

As DNA, the CDR3 is TGTGCCAGCAGACCCGGGCGGGGGACCACTGAAGCTTTCTTT. It codes for CASRPGRGTTEAFF. The chain has TRBV2 and TRBJ1-1; a possible D gene is TRBD1 (5 bases). The CDR3 has 14 amino acids. Between the trimmed V and J ends, which lost 6 bases and 4 bases, there was a span of 15 bases. CDR1 is SNHLY, CDR2 FYNNEI, per germline.

V is TRBV27 and J is TRBJ2-7; tentative D call: TRBD1 (6 bases). CDR1 and CDR2 from the germline V gene are MNHEY and SMNVEV (reference sequence). The CDR3 totals 13 residues. Trimming pared 5 bases from V and 9 bases from J, leaving 17 bases between. Written as DNA, the CDR3 is TGTGCCAGCAGTCCAGACAGGTCCGGGCGGCAGTACTTC. Amino acid sequence: CASSPDRSGRQYF.

This clone was picked up one time. The chain joins TRBV7-8 to TRBJ1-2, with D tentatively TRBD1 (5 bases). Trimming cost V 7 bases and J 4 bases, with 16 bases left between them. Germline CDR1 and CDR2: SGHVS and FQNEAQ. This CDR3 has 14 residues. CDR3 nucleotide sequence: TGTGCCAGCACCCCAGCGGGGGGAGGCTATGGCTACACCTTC. Its translation is CASTPAGGGYGYTF.

The chain employs TRBV10-3 and TRBJ2-5; 10 nucleotides agree with TRBD2. The J call is uncertain, as TRBJ2-7 better fits the DNA end. This CDR3 is built from 19 residues. Germline V lookup: CDR1 ENHRY, CDR2 SYGVKD. CDR3 DNA sequence: TGTGCCATCAGTTCCTCCAAGGCTAGCGGGAGTTATATGCCCCACGAGCAGTACTTC. This sequence encodes CAISSSKASGSYMPHEQYF.

This clone has a single count. This chain links TRBV11-2 with TRBJ2-7; D unresolved. Trimming removed 4 bases from V and 0 bases from J, with 10 bases in between. Germline values: CDR1 SGHAT, CDR2 FQNNGV. This CDR3 is 14 amino acids long. CDR3 nucleotides: TGTGCCAGCAGCTCCTGGAGCAGCTCCTACGAGCAGTACTTC. Residues: CASSSWSSSYEQYF.

V is TRBV6-4 and J is TRBJ1-2; D uncertain. The V gene lost 0 bases and the J gene lost 7 bases, with 12 bases spanning the gap. The CDR3 runs 14 residues. Germline CDR1 MRHNA, CDR2 SNTAGT. The CDR3 bases are TGTGCCAGCAGTGACTCTTTTCGTAGCGGTGGCTACACCTTC. Its translation: CASSDSFRSGGYTF.

This clone was recorded once. J is TRBJ2-5 and V is TRBV27; tentatively, D is TRBD2 (5 bases). The CDR3 sequence is 12 residues long. In germline, CDR1 is MNHEY, CDR2 SMNVEV (reference sequence). Trimming left V 6 bases short and J 5 bases short, with 10 bases between. The CDR3 DNA reads TGTGCCAGCAGCGGGAACCGGGAGACCCAGTACTTC. As protein: CASSGNRETQYF.

The chain recombines TRBV6-5 with TRBJ1-5; D is unclear. This CDR3 comprises 13 residues. Deletions cut 0 bases from V and 5 bases from J, with 5 bases between. Germline CDR1 MNHEY, CDR2 SVGAGI. The CDR3 DNA follows: TGTGCCAGCAGTTACTCCTCTCATCAGCCCCAGCATTTT. Protein: CASSYSSHQPQHF.

J is TRBJ1-1 and V is TRBV9, with D maybe TRBD1 (5 bases). The CDR3 has 15 amino acids. Per germline, CDR1 SGDLS and CDR2 YYNGEE. Trimming shortened V by 4 bases and J by 5 bases, and 18 bases separated the two germline ends. This chain's CDR3 is CASSSPQGGVTEAFF. The CDR3, as DNA: TGTGCCAGCAGCTCTCCCCAGGGCGGGGTGACTGAAGCTTTCTTT.

The chain carries TRBV6-1 and TRBJ2-5; TRBD2 is a possible D gene (6 bases). This CDR3 contains 15 residues. Trimming took off 8 bases at V and 2 bases at J, with 18 bases between the two ends. CDR1 is MNHNS and CDR2 is SASEGT in the germline V gene. The CDR3 loop reads CASGPLGGKQETQYF. The CDR3 nucleotides are TGTGCCAGCGGTCCCCTCGGCGGGAAACAAGAGACCCAGTACTTC.

The genes are TRBV30 and TRBJ2-4; D is unresolved. CDR1 is GTSNPN, CDR2 SVGIG, per germline (reference sequence). The CDR3 covers 16 residues. Trimming removed 3 bases at V and 0 bases at J, with 15 bases between. DNA of the CDR3: TGTGCCTGGAGCCCCGGGTCGGTTCTAGCCAAAAACATTCAGTACTTC. Its protein product is CAWSPGSVLAKNIQYF.

The rearrangement links TRBV5-6 to TRBJ2-7, with D possibly matching TRBD1 (5 bases). The CDR3 consists of 14 residues. Trimming shortened V by 0 bases and J by 2 bases, and 9 bases separated the two germline ends. CDR1 and CDR2 from the germline V gene are SGHDT and YYEEEE. The CDR3 bases are TGTGCCAGCAGCTTGGCAGGACAAACCTACGAGCAGTACTTC. Its translation: CASSLAGQTYEQYF.

The chain employs TRBV4-1 and TRBJ2-1, with a tentative D call TRBD2 (5 bases). V was pared by 1 base and J by 4 bases, with 17 bases between. The CDR3 length is 17 residues. The V gene's germline CDR1 is MGHRA and CDR2 YSYEKL. CDR3 sequence reads: CASSQGELAAGYNEQFF. CDR3 coding DNA: TGCGCCAGCAGCCAAGGGGAGTTGGCTGCGGGTTACAATGAGCAGTTCTTC.

This chain uses TRBV4-1 with TRBJ2-3; D possibly corresponds to TRBD2 (6 bases). CDR1 is MGHRA, CDR2 YSYEKL, per germline. The CDR3 totals 16 residues. V lost 4 bases and J lost 1, with 15 bases in between. The CDR3 here is CASSLLIADGTDTQYF. Here the CDR3 DNA reads TGCGCCAGCAGCCTACTAATAGCGGATGGCACAGATACGCAGTATTTT.